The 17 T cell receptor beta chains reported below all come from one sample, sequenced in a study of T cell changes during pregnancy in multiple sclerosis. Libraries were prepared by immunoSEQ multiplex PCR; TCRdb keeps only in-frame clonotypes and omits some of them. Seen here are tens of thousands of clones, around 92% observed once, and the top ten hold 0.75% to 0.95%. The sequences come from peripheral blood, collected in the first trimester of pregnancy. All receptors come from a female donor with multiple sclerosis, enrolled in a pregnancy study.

The CDR3 sequence is CASSAISGGGTDTQYF. The CDR3 nucleotides read TGTGCCAGCAGTGCCATCTCCGGCGGGGGAACAGATACGCAGTATTTT. The chain recombines TRBV25-1 with TRBJ2-3, with 7 bases identical to TRBD2. CDR1 and CDR2 (germline): MGHDK, SYGVNS. The CDR3 extends over 16 amino acids. The J segment lost 3 bases and the V segment lost 4 bases, leaving 10 bases of the junction unmatched. Full variable domain (missing parts from reference TRBV25-1 and TRBJ2-3): EADIYQTPRYLVIGTGKKITLECSQTMGHDKMYWYQQDPGMELHLIHYSYGVNSTEKGDLSSESTVSRIRTEHFPLTLESARPSHTSQYLCASSAISGGGTDTQYFGPGTRLTVL.

CDR3 sequence (DNA): TGCGCCAGCAGCCGGACAGGGGATAAGGCCGGGGAGCTGTTTTTT. This encodes CASSRTGDKAGELFF. V gene TRBV5-1 combines with J gene TRBJ2-2, with 9 bases fitting TRBD1. The V segment lost 4 bases and the J segment 6 bases; nucleotides outside the gene matches: 7. Germline CDR1 is SGHRS and CDR2 is YFSETQ. This CDR3 has 15 amino acids. Full variable domain (missing parts from reference TRBV5-1 and TRBJ2-2): KAGVTQTPRYLIKTRGQQVTLSCSPISGHRSVSWYQQTPGQGLQFLFEYFSETQRNKGNFPGRFSGRQFSNSRSEMNVSTLELGDSALYLCASSRTGDKAGELFFGEGSRLTVL.

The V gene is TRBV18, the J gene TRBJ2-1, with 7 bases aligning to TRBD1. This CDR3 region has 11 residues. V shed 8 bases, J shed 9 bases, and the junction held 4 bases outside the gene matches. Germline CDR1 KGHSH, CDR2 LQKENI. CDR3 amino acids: CASRQGIEQFF. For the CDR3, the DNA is TGTGCCAGCCGACAGGGTATTGAGCAGTTCTTC.

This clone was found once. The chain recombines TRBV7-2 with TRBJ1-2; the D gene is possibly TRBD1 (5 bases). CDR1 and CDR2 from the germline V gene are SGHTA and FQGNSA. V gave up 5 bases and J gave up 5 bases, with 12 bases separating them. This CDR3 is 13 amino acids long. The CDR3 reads CASSPLGGYGYTF. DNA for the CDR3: TGTGCCAGCAGCCCATTGGGGGGGTATGGCTACACCTTC.

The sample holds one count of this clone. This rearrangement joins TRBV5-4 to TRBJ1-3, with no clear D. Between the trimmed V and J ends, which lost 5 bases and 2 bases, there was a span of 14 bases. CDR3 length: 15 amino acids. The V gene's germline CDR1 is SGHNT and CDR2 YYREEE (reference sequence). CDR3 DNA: TGTGCCAGCAGTTCCTCGCGGGGTGCTGGAAACACCATATATTTT. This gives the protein CASSSSRGAGNTIYF.

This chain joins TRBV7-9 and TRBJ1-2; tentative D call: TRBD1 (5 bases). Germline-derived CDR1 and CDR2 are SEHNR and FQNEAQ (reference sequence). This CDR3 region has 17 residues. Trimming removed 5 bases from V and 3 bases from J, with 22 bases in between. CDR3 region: CASSPGGSSGWYYGYTF. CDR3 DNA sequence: TGTGCCAGCAGCCCTGGGGGGAGTTCTGGATGGTACTATGGCTACACCTTC.

The CDR3 sequence is CASSYFSIMNTEAFF. CDR3 DNA: TGTGCCAGCAGTTACTTTAGCATAATGAACACTGAAGCTTTCTTT. The V gene is TRBV6-5, the J gene TRBJ1-1; D call uncertain. Germline values: CDR1 MNHEY, CDR2 SVGAGI. Trimming took 1 base from V and 0 from J, leaving 9 bases between them. The CDR3 totals 15 residues.

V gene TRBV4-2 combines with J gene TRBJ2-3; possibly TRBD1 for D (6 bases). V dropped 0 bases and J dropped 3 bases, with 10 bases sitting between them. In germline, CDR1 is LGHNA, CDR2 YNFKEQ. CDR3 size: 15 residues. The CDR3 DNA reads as TGTGCCAGCAGCCAAGATGGGCAGGGGACAGATACGCAGTATTTT. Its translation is CASSQDGQGTDTQYF.

CDR3 amino acids: CASSPAGGRDYGYTF. The CDR3 DNA follows: TGTGCCAGCAGCCCCGCGGGGGGCAGAGACTATGGCTACACCTTC. V usage is TRBV7-2 and J usage is TRBJ1-2; TRBD1 might be the D (6 bases). Per germline, CDR1 SGHTA and CDR2 FQGNSA. Trimming removed 5 bases from V and 3 bases from J, with 16 bases in between. This CDR3 has 15 residues. Looking up the rest from reference TRBV7-2 and TRBJ1-2 gives the full variable domain: GAGVSQSPSNKVTEKGKDVELRCDPISGHTALYWYRQSLGQGLEFLIYFQGNSAPDKSGLPSDRFSAERTGGSVSTLTIQRTQQEDSAVYLCASSPAGGRDYGYTFGSGTRLTVV.

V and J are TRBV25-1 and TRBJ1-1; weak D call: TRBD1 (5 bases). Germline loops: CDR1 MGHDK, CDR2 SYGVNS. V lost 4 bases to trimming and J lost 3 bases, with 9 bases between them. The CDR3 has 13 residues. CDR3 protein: CASSGQGHTEAFF. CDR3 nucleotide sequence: TGTGCCAGCAGTGGCCAGGGCCACACTGAAGCTTTCTTT.

CDR3 bases: TGCGCCAGCAGCCGGGGGGTGAACACTGAAGCTTTCTTT. Translated: CASSRGVNTEAFF. The V call is TRBV5-1, the J call TRBJ1-1; TRBD1 is a possible D gene (5 bases). Trimming removed 4 bases at V and 0 bases at J, with 7 bases between. CDR1 SGHRS and CDR2 YFSETQ come from the germline V gene. The CDR3 covers 13 residues. The whole variable domain, filled in from reference TRBV5-1 and TRBJ1-1, reads KAGVTQTPRYLIKTRGQQVTLSCSPISGHRSVSWYQQTPGQGLQFLFEYFSETQRNKGNFPGRFSGRQFSNSRSEMNVSTLELGDSALYLCASSRGVNTEAFFGQGTRLTVV.

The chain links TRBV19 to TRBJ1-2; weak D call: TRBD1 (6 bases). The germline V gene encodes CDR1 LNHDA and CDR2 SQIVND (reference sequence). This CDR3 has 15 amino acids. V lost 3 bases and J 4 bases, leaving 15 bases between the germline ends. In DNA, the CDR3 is TGTGCCAGTAGTATTCTGGGTAGGGGGAGCTATGGCTACACCTTC. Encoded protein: CASSILGRGSYGYTF.

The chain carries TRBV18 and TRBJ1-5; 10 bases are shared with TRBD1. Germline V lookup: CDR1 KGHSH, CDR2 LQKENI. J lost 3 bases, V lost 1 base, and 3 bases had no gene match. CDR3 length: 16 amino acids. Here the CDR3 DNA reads TGTGCCAGCTCACCACTGGGGACAGGGGTCAATCAGCCCCAGCATTTT. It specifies CASSPLGTGVNQPQHF.

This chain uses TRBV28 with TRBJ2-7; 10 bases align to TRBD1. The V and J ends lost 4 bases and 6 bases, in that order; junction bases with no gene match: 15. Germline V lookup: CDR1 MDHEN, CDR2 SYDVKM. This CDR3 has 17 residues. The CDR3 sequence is CASSSKWADRGAGEQYF. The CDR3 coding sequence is TGTGCCAGCAGTTCGAAATGGGCGGACAGGGGGGCCGGCGAGCAGTACTTC.

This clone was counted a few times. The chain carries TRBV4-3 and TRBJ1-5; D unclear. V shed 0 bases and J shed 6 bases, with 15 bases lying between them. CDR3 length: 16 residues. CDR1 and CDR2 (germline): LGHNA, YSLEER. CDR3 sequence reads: CASSQDLENAGQPQHF. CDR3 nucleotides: TGCGCCAGCAGCCAAGATTTAGAGAACGCGGGTCAGCCCCAGCATTTT.

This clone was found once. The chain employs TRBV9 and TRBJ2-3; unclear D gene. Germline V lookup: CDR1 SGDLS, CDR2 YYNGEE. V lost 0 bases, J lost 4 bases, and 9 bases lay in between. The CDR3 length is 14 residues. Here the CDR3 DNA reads TGTGCCAGCAGCGTAGATCGAGCATCAGATACGCAGTATTTT. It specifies CASSVDRASDTQYF.

This CDR3 reads CASSLNRGNTEAFF. CDR3 DNA: TGTGCCAGCAGCTTAAACAGGGGAAACACTGAAGCTTTCTTT. This chain uses TRBV7-2 with TRBJ1-1; 7 nucleotides align to TRBD1. V lost 2 bases to trimming and J lost 2 bases; unmatched junction nucleotides: 2. This CDR3 is 14 amino acids long. Germline V gene sequence: CDR1 SGHTA, CDR2 FQGNSA.